The 18 T cell receptor beta chains listed next were all sequenced from one sample in a study of blood T cell repertoires in COVID-19. Libraries were prepared by immunoSEQ multiplex PCR; TCRdb keeps only in-frame clonotypes and omits some of them. The sample carries 190,000 or so clones, about 85% recorded once. The sample consisted of PBMCs or T cells enriched from blood (not recorded which). The source of these receptors is a woman aged 25 to 45 who had recovered from COVID-19.

V gene TRBV19 combines with J gene TRBJ1-3; D ambiguous. CDR1 and CDR2 from the germline V gene are LNHDA and SQIVND (reference sequence). V lost 6 bases, J lost 0 bases, and 15 bases lay in between. The CDR3 has 16 residues. The CDR3 nucleotides are TGTGCCAGTAGCTCCTCGGGAGCCACCTCTGGAAACACCATATATTTT. This translates into CASSSSGATSGNTIYF. Drawing the rest from reference TRBV19 and TRBJ1-3, the complete variable domain is DGGITQSPKYLFRKEGQNVTLSCEQNLNHDAMYWYRQDPGQGLRLIYYSQIVNDFQKGDIAEGYSVSREKKESFPLTVTSAQKNPTAFYLCASSSSGATSGNTIYFGEGSWLTVV.

This rearrangement joins TRBV15 to TRBJ1-1; 11 bases line up with TRBD1. CDR3 length: 13 amino acids. Germline CDR1 reads LNHNV; CDR2 reads YYDKDF (reference sequence). V was pared by 8 bases and J by 5 bases, with 4 bases of the junction left unmatched. CDR3: CATADRGRTEAFF. The CDR3 DNA is TGTGCCACCGCGGACAGGGGGCGGACTGAAGCTTTCTTT.

The chain employs TRBV2 and TRBJ1-2; 7 nucleotides line up with TRBD1. Per the germline V gene, CDR1 is SNHLY and CDR2 is FYNNEI. The CDR3 length is 16 residues. V was clipped by 6 bases and J by 0 bases; unmatched bases: 10. The CDR3 nucleotides are TGTGCCAGCAGAACTTGGACAGGAGAATCTAACTATGGCTACACCTTC. Amino acid sequence: CASRTWTGESNYGYTF.

The chain couples TRBV2 to TRBJ2-3; 11 nucleotides line up with TRBD2. The germline gives CDR1 SNHLY, CDR2 FYNNEI. Trimming removed 5 bases from V and 0 bases from J; junction bases left unmatched: 10. CDR3 length: 18 residues. The CDR3 region has the DNA TGTGCCAGCAGTTTTACTAGCGGGAGAGGGACCAGCACAGATACGCAGTATTTT. As protein: CASSFTSGRGTSTDTQYF. Variable domain in full (rest from reference TRBV2 and TRBJ2-3): EPEVTQTPSHQVTQMGQEVILRCVPISNHLYFYWYRQILGQKVEFLVSFYNNEISEKSEIFDDQFSVERPDGSNFTLKIRSTKLEDSAMYFCASSFTSGRGTSTDTQYFGPGTRLTVL.

The chain carries TRBV6-5 and TRBJ2-7; D unclear. Germline V gives CDR1 MNHEY, CDR2 SVGAGI. V was cut by 6 bases and J by 12 bases, with 15 bases left in between. The CDR3 covers 11 residues. CDR3 in DNA: TGTGCCAGCAGCGGCCTGGGCAGCCGGTACTTC. This gives the protein CASSGLGSRYF.

The chain combines TRBV10-3 with TRBJ1-5; TRBD1 matches 9 bases. In germline, CDR1 is ENHRY, CDR2 SYGVKD. The trim removed 4 bases at V and 1 base at J, leaving 8 bases unmatched. This CDR3 comprises 17 residues. CDR3 protein: CAISGTGAGESNQPQHF. As DNA, the CDR3 is TGTGCCATCAGTGGGACAGGGGCCGGCGAAAGCAATCAGCCCCAGCATTTT.

The chain recombines TRBV9 with TRBJ2-7; 7 positions agree with TRBD1. With 3 bases clipped from V and 7 bases from J, the junction kept 4 bases outside the gene matches. The CDR3 sequence is 12 residues long. Germline V gene sequence: CDR1 SGDLS, CDR2 YYNGEE. The CDR3 loop reads CASSEQGREQYF. The CDR3 DNA sequence: TGTGCCAGCAGCGAACAGGGGCGGGAGCAGTACTTC.

J is TRBJ2-1 and V is TRBV23-1, with D maybe TRBD2 (5 bases). TRBV23-1 carries the ORF label, with uncertain function. Trimming removed 4 bases from V and 9 bases from J, with 16 bases in between. The CDR3 is 14 residues long. In DNA, the CDR3 is TGCGCCAGCAGTCTCCTTATGCCCGGGGTTGAGCAGTTCTTC. Residues: CASSLLMPGVEQFF.

The rearrangement joins TRBV30 to TRBJ2-1, with TRBD2 matching over 11 bases. Germline V gives CDR1 GTSNPN, CDR2 SVGIG (reference sequence). This CDR3 has 15 amino acids. The ends lost 0 bases at V and 7 bases at J; junction bases unmatched: 5. The CDR3 reads CAWSVKLAGANEQFF. The DNA of the CDR3 is TGTGCCTGGAGTGTTAAACTAGCGGGAGCAAATGAGCAGTTCTTC.

The chain carries TRBV5-1 and TRBJ1-1; D is undetermined. V was clipped by 5 bases and J by 4 bases, with 15 bases between them. This CDR3 is built from 14 residues. CDR1 is SGHRS, CDR2 YFSETQ, per germline. CDR3 residues: CASSPRIGFTEAFF. CDR3 nucleotides: TGCGCCAGCAGTCCCAGGATTGGGTTCACTGAAGCTTTCTTT. Using reference TRBV5-1 and TRBJ1-1 for the parts outside the CDR3, the full variable domain is KAGVTQTPRYLIKTRGQQVTLSCSPISGHRSVSWYQQTPGQGLQFLFEYFSETQRNKGNFPGRFSGRQFSNSRSEMNVSTLELGDSALYLCASSPRIGFTEAFFGQGTRLTVV.

V usage is TRBV11-3 and J usage is TRBJ1-1; 8 bases fit TRBD1. The V gene's germline CDR1 is SGHNT and CDR2 YENEEA. V dropped 0 bases and J dropped 4; count of bases not matched to a gene: 1. There are 14 residues in the CDR3. CDR3 loop: CASSLEDRATEAFF. Written as DNA, the CDR3 is TGTGCCAGCAGCTTAGAGGACAGGGCCACTGAAGCTTTCTTT.

The genes are TRBV10-2 and TRBJ1-1; TRBD1 is a possible D gene (6 bases). Trimming removed 8 bases from V and 2 bases from J, with 18 bases in between. CDR1 and CDR2 (germline): WSHSY, SAAADI. The CDR3 runs 15 residues. Here the CDR3 reads CASSNRAGRNTEAFF. CDR3 in DNA: TGCGCCAGCTCGAACAGGGCCGGCCGAAACACTGAAGCTTTCTTT.

This clone was observed once. J is TRBJ1-1 and V is TRBV12-3 or TRBV12-4; D not resolved. The ends were cut back, 6 bases at V and 8 bases at J, with 10 bases in the middle. CDR3 length equals 11 residues. The CDR3 protein is CASRSGLEAFF. The CDR3 bases are TGTGCCAGCAGGTCGGGGTTGGAAGCTTTCTTT.

This clone was observed a few times. A read error may account for a junction end that differs from germline. The CDR3 region has the DNA TGTGCCAGCAGTGAATACCCCGCTTTGGGTGCGATGAGGTTT. Translated: CASSEYPALGAMRF. This chain joins TRBV25-1 and TRBJ1-1; no clear D gene. CDR3 size: 14 residues. The germline CDR1 and CDR2 sequences are MGHDK and SYGVNS. The whole variable domain, filled in from reference TRBV25-1 and TRBJ1-1, reads EADIYQTPRYLVIGTGKKITLECSQTMGHDKMYWYQQDPGMELHLIHYSYGVNSTEKGDLSSESTVSRIRTEHFPLTLESARPSHTSQYLCASSEYPALGAMRFGQGTRLTVV.

Concerning this clone: Germline is not matched at one junction end, which may reflect a read error. The rearrangement joins TRBV29-1 to TRBJ2-1, with D possibly being TRBD2 (6 bases). The CDR3 sequence is 13 residues long. Germline values: CDR1 SQVTM, CDR2 ANQGSEA. CDR3 DNA: TGCAGCGTTGGGGGAGGCAGCTACCATGAGCAGTTCTTC. Encoded protein: CSVGGGSYHEQFF.

The chain has TRBV4-1 and TRBJ2-7; 9 nucleotides line up with TRBD1. CDR1 is MGHRA, CDR2 YSYEKL, per germline. The CDR3 totals 16 residues. Unmatched junction bases numbered 11, after V lost 2 bases and J lost 6 bases. The CDR3 reads CASSQKGQGSWGEQYF. The CDR3 DNA reads as TGCGCCAGCAGCCAAAAGGGACAGGGTTCCTGGGGCGAGCAGTACTTC.

V gene TRBV10-3 combines with J gene TRBJ2-7, with 9 bases that match TRBD1. Trimming removed 2 bases from V and 4 bases from J; junction bases left unmatched: 3. Germline V gene data show CDR1 as ENHRY and CDR2 as SYGVKD. This CDR3 spans 14 amino acids. CDR3 sequence: CAISENRGPYEQYF. Written as DNA, the CDR3 is TGTGCCATCAGTGAGAACAGGGGGCCGTACGAGCAGTACTTC.

The chain recombines TRBV29-1 with TRBJ1-1; 9 nucleotides line up with TRBD1. The CDR3 has 14 amino acids. CDR1 and CDR2 from the germline V gene are SQVTM and ANQGSEA. The trim removed 5 bases at V and 4 bases at J, leaving 8 bases unmatched. This CDR3 is CSVKTQGAVTEAFF. The CDR3 DNA is TGCAGCGTTAAAACACAGGGGGCCGTCACTGAAGCTTTCTTT.